Listed here are 15 T cell receptor beta chains from one sample, sequenced in a study of shared clonotypes between healthy human individuals. Clones were read by immunoSEQ multiplex PCR, and TCRdb kept only the in-frame ones, dropping some. This sample has about a million clones, with around 75% found just once. Sequenced sample: memory CD4+ T cells sorted from blood. The sample's subset: CD45RA-negative fraction. These receptors were obtained from a man aged 18 to 29 in good health.

This chain connects TRBV7-2 to TRBJ2-3; 12 bases map to TRBD2. The CDR3 contains 16 residues. The ends lost 5 bases at V and 3 bases at J; junction bases unmatched: 6. Germline CDR1 and CDR2: SGHTA and FQGNSA. Written as DNA, the CDR3 is TGTGCCAGCAGCCTACTAGCGGGAGGATATACAGATACGCAGTATTTT. It yields the protein CASSLLAGGYTDTQYF.

This chain joins TRBV21-1 and TRBJ1-5; the tabulated D call, TRBD1, remains unverified against the DNA. TRBV21-1 is noted as a pseudogene. CDR3 size: 16 residues. The DNA of the CDR3 is TGTGCCAGCAGCATTCCCCGGGACAGGGAGGATCAGCCCCAGCATTTT. Encoded protein: CASSIPRDREDQPQHF.

About this clone: The sample carries other DNA sequences with the same CDR3. V gene TRBV5-4 combines with J gene TRBJ2-5, with 8 bases identical to TRBD2. The junction had 9 bases not matched to a gene; V was cut back by 4 bases and J by 4 bases. CDR3 size: 15 residues. Germline CDR1 is SGHNT and CDR2 is YYREEE (reference sequence). Here the CDR3 reads CASSDGGGLRETQYF. DNA of the CDR3: TGTGCCAGCAGCGACGGGGGGGGCCTTCGAGAGACCCAGTACTTC.

This chain joins TRBV6-1 and TRBJ2-7; tentative D call: TRBD1 (6 bases). The germline V gene has CDR1 MNHNS and CDR2 SASEGT. The CDR3 has 15 residues. Trimming cost V 2 bases and J 1 base, with 12 bases left between them. CDR3 nucleotides: TGTGCCAGCAGTGAACGGGGCAGGGGTTCCTACGAGCAGTACTTC. Translation: CASSERGRGSYEQYF.

This sequence joins TRBV6-5 and TRBJ2-5, with 10 bases matching TRBD1. The CDR3 spans 14 residues. CDR1 MNHEY and CDR2 SVGAGI come from the germline V gene. V lost 4 bases and J lost 5; bases outside the gene matches: 4. The CDR3 loop is CASSWGQGPETQYF. The CDR3 nucleotides are TGTGCCAGCAGTTGGGGACAGGGGCCGGAGACCCAGTACTTC.

The chain uses TRBV6-5 and TRBJ2-7, with D possibly TRBD1 on 5 matching bases. V was shortened by 6 bases and J by 4 bases, with 13 bases between the two germline ends. The CDR3 has 13 amino acids. Germline V gene sequence: CDR1 MNHEY, CDR2 SVGAGI. The CDR3 reads CASSYRQSYEQYF. The CDR3 DNA is TGTGCCAGCAGCTACCGACAGAGTTACGAGCAGTACTTC.

V and J are TRBV28 and TRBJ2-7, with 7 bases fitting TRBD2. This CDR3 is 14 amino acids long. Trimming at V came to 6 bases and at J to 2 bases, leaving 7 bases not matched to a gene. Germline assignment: CDR1 MDHEN and CDR2 SYDVKM. The CDR3 DNA follows: TGTGCCAGCAGCACGATAGCGGGCCCCTACGAGCAGTACTTC. It is translated as CASSTIAGPYEQYF.

This clone occurred a few times. The chain uses TRBV5-6 and TRBJ1-1, with D uncertain. V dropped 2 bases and J dropped 5 bases, with 10 bases sitting between them. Germline loops: CDR1 SGHDT, CDR2 YYEEEE. CDR3 length: 13 amino acids. CDR3 protein: CASSFTPRTEAFF. The DNA of the CDR3 is TGTGCCAGCAGCTTCACCCCGAGGACTGAAGCTTTCTTT.

The chain uses TRBV18 and TRBJ1-1, with a possible D match to TRBD1 (5 bases). From germline, CDR1 is KGHSH and CDR2 LQKENI. CDR3 length: 14 residues. Trimming shortened V by 4 bases and J by 4 bases, and 13 bases separated the two germline ends. The CDR3 is CASSRIWDGTEAFF. DNA of the CDR3: TGTGCCAGCTCACGGATCTGGGACGGCACTGAAGCTTTCTTT.

Points on this clone: An end of the junction does not agree with germline; a read error may underlie this. CDR3 region: CASSLAVANGELFF. Here the CDR3 DNA reads TGTGCTAGCAGCTTAGCGGTGGCGAACGGGGAGCTGTTTTTT. V and J are TRBV7-7 and TRBJ2-2; TRBD2 might be the D (6 bases). The length of the CDR3 is 14 residues. CDR1 is SSHAT and CDR2 is FNYEAQ in the germline V gene (reference sequence).

Remarks on this clone: Different DNA sequences within this sample yield the same CDR3. The chain joins TRBV5-1 to TRBJ2-7; 8 nucleotides align to TRBD2. Germline CDR1 reads SGHRS; CDR2 reads YFSETQ. J lost 4 bases, V lost 0 bases, and 6 bases had no gene match. CDR3 length equals 15 residues. CDR3 bases: TGCGCCAGCAGCTTGGCCAGCGGGGGTATTTACGAGCAGTACTTC. Its protein is CASSLASGGIYEQYF.

This clone was observed a few times. This chain links TRBV4-1 with TRBJ1-1; 8 bases are a match to TRBD1. With 4 bases clipped from V and 5 bases from J, the junction kept 9 bases outside the gene matches. Germline CDR1 reads MGHRA; CDR2 reads YSYEKL. The CDR3 is 15 amino acids. CDR3 loop: CASSRGQGARTEAFF. DNA of the CDR3: TGCGCCAGCAGCCGTGGACAGGGTGCGAGAACTGAAGCTTTCTTT.

This clone showed up just once. The genes are TRBV6-6 and TRBJ1-4; TRBD1 matches 7 bases. CDR1 and CDR2 from the germline V gene are MNHNY and SVGAGI (reference sequence). This CDR3 is 15 amino acids long. The ends lost 4 bases at V and 8 bases at J; junction bases unmatched: 10. The CDR3 sequence: CASSSQGTPGEKLFF. DNA for the CDR3: TGTGCCAGCAGTTCACAGGGGACCCCGGGCGAAAAACTGTTTTTT.

This chain joins TRBV2 and TRBJ2-5; D ambiguous. The end of the DNA fits TRBJ2-7 better, so the J call may be wrong. Germline V gives CDR1 SNHLY, CDR2 FYNNEI. The CDR3 is made up of 13 amino acids. The CDR3 protein is CASSGSSKNEQYF. In nucleotides, the CDR3 is TGTGCCAGCAGTGGTAGTAGTAAGAACGAGCAGTACTTC.

The count of this clone is one. The rearrangement links TRBV11-3 to TRBJ2-7; D may be TRBD1 (6 bases). This CDR3 has 13 residues. The germline CDR1 and CDR2 sequences are SGHNT and YENEEA. V was clipped by 5 bases and J by 7 bases, with 15 bases between them. CDR3 sequence (DNA): TGTGCCAGCAGCATTTTGACAGGCCGGGAGCAGTACTTC. It encodes CASSILTGREQYF.